This T cell receptor (beta chain) was obtained from a study of cytomegalovirus exposure and HLA in healthy donors. Study details: Per a later analysis, the roughly 690 first-cohort and over 90 validation repertoires shared one platform.

V lost 4 bases to trimming and J lost 3 bases; unmatched junction nucleotides: 11. The V gene's germline CDR1 is MDHEN and CDR2 SYDVKM. This CDR3 is built from 17 residues. Study-wide results and caveats: With high specificity and sensitivity, the classifier reportedly diagnosed cytomegalovirus status. TCR sequences were mostly rare, though some public TCRs occurred in many donors. About 180 TCR beta chains were listed as cytomegalovirus-associated.

To note about this clone: Its specificity is unknown.

TCRdb's copy holds only in-frame clones and misses some; the assay was immunoSEQ multiplex PCR. The data show 21,000 or so clones, approximately 96% seen once. The gene calls are TRBV28 and TRBJ1-5, with 8 bases identical to TRBD1. Sequenced material: PBMCs. The clonotype was recovered from a man younger than 45 in good health and CMV-seropositive. The CDR3 protein is CASSWTGDRTHNQPQHF. CDR3 DNA sequence: TGTGCCAGCAGTTGGACCGGGGACAGGACTCACAATCAGCCCCAGCATTTT.